These 23 T cell receptor beta chains were all obtained from the same sample, sequenced in a study of T cells in Graves' hyperthyroidism and ophthalmopathy (dated by TCRdb to 2018 to 2020). The library relied on multiplex PCR. Sequencing relied on an Illumina HiSeq 2000. Amplification of TCR beta CDR3 regions was carried out from RNA transcripts. The first round of RT-PCR for the TCR CDR3 was performed with the HTBI primer set and the Qiagen OneStep RT-PCR kit. TCRdb trimmed the raw reads at Q25, called clones with MiXCR and kept productive beta chains. Entries are consolidated by CDR3 protein sequence, retaining the most common genes and DNA. Counted in this sample were fewer than 800,000 distinct CDR3 sequences; roughly 15% of them appeared once. The top ten clonotypes cover roughly 8% of the sample. Sequencing was carried out using blood. The receptor set was obtained from a man aged 18 to 29 with Graves' hyperthyroidism.

This clonotype was recorded a few times. This chain links TRBV12-3 or TRBV12-4 with TRBJ2-7; 11 nucleotides match TRBD2. The CDR3 is made up of 17 amino acids. J was trimmed by 1 base and V by 5 bases; bases with no gene match: 10. This CDR3 reads CASSLYGLAGESYEQYF. The CDR3 DNA is TGTGCCAGCAGTCTATATGGACTAGCGGGTGAATCCTACGAGCAGTACTTC.

This clonotype was seen at least ten times. CDR3 DNA sequence: TGTGCCAGCATGTCGGGGGACTCCTACGAGCAGTACTTC. It yields the protein CASMSGDSYEQYF. This chain joins TRBV28 and TRBJ2-7; tentative D call: TRBD2 (6 bases). CDR1 and CDR2 from the germline V gene are MDHEN and SYDVKM. V lost 7 bases and J lost 0, with 10 bases in between. The CDR3 totals 13 residues. Drawing the rest from reference TRBV28 and TRBJ2-7, the complete variable domain is DVKVTQSSRYLVKRTGEKVFLECVQDMDHENMFWYRQDPGLGLRLIYFSYDVKMKEKGDIPEGYSVSREKKERFSLILESASTNQTSMYLCASMSGDSYEQYFGPGTRLTVT.

This clonotype was observed many times. The genes are TRBV11-3 and TRBJ2-3; D not certain. The ends were cut back, 1 base at V and 1 base at J, with 9 bases in the middle. The CDR3 has 15 amino acids. Germline lookup yields CDR1 SGHNT and CDR2 YENEEA. DNA for the CDR3: TGTGCCAGCAGCTTAGTTCCTGGTCGCACAGATACGCAGTATTTT. Protein sequence: CASSLVPGRTDTQYF.

This rearrangement joins TRBV6-5 to TRBJ2-6; either TRBD1 or TRBD2 may fit D (6 bases each). Trimming took 2 bases from V and 0 from J, leaving 14 bases between them. This CDR3 region has 18 residues. Germline V gene lookup returns CDR1 MNHEY and CDR2 SVGAGI. The CDR3 DNA reads TGTGCCAGCAGTTACGGGGCGGGACACTACTCTGGGGCCAACGTCCTGACTTTC. Residues: CASSYGAGHYSGANVLTF.

The chain uses TRBV5-1 and TRBJ1-2, with D unresolved. CDR1 and CDR2 from the germline V gene are SGHRS and YFSETQ. V lost 4 bases and J lost 1, with 11 bases in between. CDR3 length equals 14 residues. CDR3 protein: CASSKGLDNYGYTF. Written as DNA, the CDR3 is TGCGCCAGCAGCAAAGGACTAGATAACTATGGCTACACCTTC.

J is TRBJ2-7 and V is TRBV6-1; D is uncertain. Germline assignment: CDR1 MNHNS and CDR2 SASEGT. The CDR3 sequence is 16 residues long. V shed 4 bases and J shed 5 bases, with 21 bases lying between them. As DNA, the CDR3 is TGTGCCAGCAGTGCCTCGCCTAGTAAGGGCACGGACGAGCAGTACTTC. It codes for CASSASPSKGTDEQYF.

This clonotype has just a few counts. The rearrangement joins TRBV20-1 to TRBJ1-1; tentatively, D is TRBD1 (5 bases). The CDR3 runs to 13 residues. V gave up 4 bases and J gave up 6 bases, with 15 bases separating them. Germline CDR1 and CDR2: DFQATT and SNEGSKA (reference sequence). CDR3 protein: CSATQGQLAEAFF. CDR3 DNA sequence: TGCAGTGCTACGCAGGGTCAGTTGGCTGAAGCTTTCTTT.

This clonotype was seen only a few times. The chain is built from TRBV28 and TRBJ2-7, with 8 bases aligning to TRBD1. The length of the CDR3 is 15 residues. The V and J ends lost 6 bases and 3 bases, in that order; junction bases with no gene match: 10. Germline CDR1 reads MDHEN; CDR2 reads SYDVKM. CDR3 in DNA: TGTGCCAGCAGCAGACGCCAGGGGGCGTTCTACGAGCAGTACTTC. Protein sequence: CASSRRQGAFYEQYF.

The J gene is TRBJ1-3, the V gene TRBV19, with D possibly matching TRBD1 (5 bases). The germline V and J ends were trimmed by 7 bases and 0 bases, with 10 bases remaining between them. The CDR3 extends over 14 amino acids. Germline-derived CDR1 and CDR2 are LNHDA and SQIVND (reference sequence). The DNA of the CDR3 is TGTGCCAGTAAGAGGGGCACCTCTGGAAACACCATATATTTT. Translation gives CASKRGTSGNTIYF.

V gene TRBV5-6 combines with J gene TRBJ2-1; 13 nucleotides agree with TRBD2. The CDR3 totals 15 residues. Losses at the gene ends were 4 bases for V and 8 bases for J; bases not matched to a gene: 6. CDR1 and CDR2 from the germline V gene are SGHDT and YYEEEE. The CDR3 nucleotides are TGTGCCAGCAGCATCGGACTAGCGGGAGCCGATGAGCAGTTCTTC. Its translation: CASSIGLAGADEQFF.

This chain joins TRBV19 and TRBJ1-4; no definite D call. CDR1 and CDR2 from the germline V gene are LNHDA and SQIVND (reference sequence). The CDR3 has 17 amino acids. V was cut by 4 bases and J by 2 bases, with 17 bases left in between. CDR3 in amino acids: CASSTIIDVSTNEKLFF. CDR3 DNA: TGTGCCAGTAGTACTATTATCGATGTCAGTACTAATGAAAAACTGTTTTTT.

In this sample, this clonotype turned up a few times. This sequence joins TRBV7-2 and TRBJ1-1; 8 bases align to TRBD1. V gave up 5 bases and J gave up 5 bases; unmatched junction bases: 13. This CDR3 is built from 16 residues. Germline loops: CDR1 SGHTA, CDR2 FQGNSA. CDR3 DNA: TGTGCCAGCAGCCTTCCAGGACAGGGTCAGTGGACTGAAGCTTTCTTT. It codes for CASSLPGQGQWTEAFF.

This clonotype appeared many times. The chain combines TRBV3-1 with TRBJ2-3; D unresolved. Per the germline V gene, CDR1 is LGHDT and CDR2 is YNNKEL (reference sequence). Trimming shortened V by 5 bases and J by 2 bases, and 5 bases separated the two germline ends. CDR3 length equals 12 residues. This chain's CDR3 is CASSILTDTQYF. CDR3 nucleotide sequence: TGTGCCAGCAGCATCCTCACAGATACGCAGTATTTT.

The chain couples TRBV28 to TRBJ1-3; D unclear. Trimming cost V 3 bases and J 0 bases, with 12 bases left between them. Germline CDR1 MDHEN, CDR2 SYDVKM. The length of the CDR3 is 16 residues. The CDR3 DNA reads TGTGCCAGCAGTTTGAGGGCGACCTTCTCTGGAAACACCATATATTTT. It encodes CASSLRATFSGNTIYF.

V usage is TRBV6-1 and J usage is TRBJ2-1; tentative D call: TRBD1 (6 bases). The CDR3 spans 16 residues. V lost 6 bases and J lost 0, with 15 bases in between. In germline, CDR1 is MNHNS, CDR2 SASEGT. CDR3 sequence (DNA): TGTGCCAGCAGCTCCGGGACACCGAGCTCCTACAATGAGCAGTTCTTC. Its protein product is CASSSGTPSSYNEQFF.

This clonotype was counted at least ten times. The V call is TRBV6-2 or TRBV6-3, the J call TRBJ1-6; weak D call: TRBD1 (5 bases). V was trimmed by 0 bases and J by 0 bases, leaving 15 bases between them. The germline CDR1 and CDR2 sequences are MNHEY and SVGEGT. The CDR3 sequence is 19 residues long. The DNA of the CDR3 is TGTGCCAGCAGTTACTCGATCGGGGGGTGGAGCTCCTATAATTCACCCCTCCACTTT. It is translated as CASSYSIGGWSSYNSPLHF.

The genes are TRBV28 and TRBJ2-1, with TRBD1 matching over 7 bases. The CDR3 contains 16 residues. Trimming cost V 4 bases and J 12 bases; bases outside gene matches: 18. Germline CDR1 and CDR2: MDHEN and SYDVKM. In nucleotides, the CDR3 is TGTGCCAGCAGTTACCCCGGGACAGCAATTTCGGATGGGCAGTTCTTC. Protein: CASSYPGTAISDGQFF.

This clonotype came up many times. V is TRBV7-9 and J is TRBJ2-3; D is possibly TRBD1 or TRBD2 (5 bases each). CDR1 is SEHNR and CDR2 is FQNEAQ in the germline V gene (reference sequence). V dropped 6 bases and J dropped 2 bases, with 12 bases sitting between them. This CDR3 region has 14 residues. The chain's CDR3 is CASSRDEYTDTQYF. CDR3 coding DNA: TGTGCCAGCAGTCGGGACGAGTACACAGATACGCAGTATTTT. Drawing the rest from reference TRBV7-9 and TRBJ2-3, the complete variable domain is DTGVSQNPRHKITKRGQNVTFRCDPISEHNRLYWYRQTLGQGPEFLTYFQNEAQLEKSRLLSDRFSAERPKGSFSTLEIQRTEQGDSAMYLCASSRDEYTDTQYFGPGTRLTVL.

This clonotype was seen ten or more times. V and J are TRBV28 and TRBJ1-1; possibly TRBD1 for D (6 bases). This CDR3 contains 13 residues. CDR1 and CDR2 from the germline V gene are MDHEN and SYDVKM. With 8 bases removed from V and 4 bases from J, the gap between germline ends came to 14 bases. CDR3 residues: CASYLDRSTEAFF. The CDR3 bases are TGTGCCAGCTACCTAGACAGGTCCACTGAAGCTTTCTTT.

Notes on this clonotype: Mismatch with germline at one junction end may stem from a read error. The chain combines TRBV5-4 with TRBJ2-5, with 12 positions matching TRBD2. The CDR3 sequence is 16 residues long. Germline values: CDR1 SGHNT, CDR2 YYREEE (reference sequence). Here the CDR3 DNA reads TGTGTCAGCAGTCAGACTAGCGGGAGCCCTAGGGAGACCCAGTACTTC. It specifies CVSSQTSGSPRETQYF.

The chain is built from TRBV2 and TRBJ2-1, with a tentative D call TRBD2 (6 bases). The CDR3 contains 15 residues. Germline loops: CDR1 SNHLY, CDR2 FYNNEI. V dropped 6 bases and J dropped 2 bases, with 14 bases sitting between them. The CDR3 here is CASSRGERAYNEQFF. CDR3 DNA: TGTGCCAGCAGCCGAGGGGAGCGGGCCTACAATGAGCAGTTCTTC. Combining the CDR3 with reference TRBV2 and TRBJ2-1 gives the whole variable domain EPEVTQTPSHQVTQMGQEVILRCVPISNHLYFYWYRQILGQKVEFLVSFYNNEISEKSEIFDDQFSVERPDGSNFTLKIRSTKLEDSAMYFCASSRGERAYNEQFFGPGTRLTVL.

This clonotype showed up many times. The chain recombines TRBV5-6 with TRBJ2-7, with a possible D match to TRBD2 (6 bases). CDR3 size: 14 residues. V lost 4 bases to trimming and J lost 7 bases, with 18 bases between them. Germline values: CDR1 SGHDT, CDR2 YYEEEE. The CDR3 loop is CASSPGLRGGEQYF. The DNA of the CDR3 is TGTGCCAGCAGCCCGGGACTTCGGGGTGGGGAGCAGTACTTC.

This clonotype showed up just once. This rearrangement joins TRBV6-2 or TRBV6-3 to TRBJ1-1; 7 nucleotides match TRBD1. Trimming removed 5 bases from V and 1 base from J; junction bases left unmatched: 4. The CDR3 has 14 amino acids. Germline assignment: CDR1 MNHEY and CDR2 SVGEGT. The CDR3 sequence: CASSGTGANTEAFF. The CDR3 bases are TGTGCCAGCAGTGGTACAGGGGCGAACACTGAAGCTTTCTTT.